These T cell receptor beta chains were read from a single sample in a study of shared clonotypes between healthy human individuals. The method was immunoSEQ multiplex PCR; TCRdb's version includes in-frame clones alone and lacks a portion of them. This sample carries about 2.4 million clones, roughly 93% of them seen once, and the ten largest clones take 0.36%. The specimen sequenced was naive CD4+ T cells from PBMCs. All receptors derive from a man aged 18 to 30 in good health. Some clones in this sample may be carry-over from other donors' samples. CDR3s leave out the opening cysteine and the closing phenylalanine or tryptophan. A D gene is named only where the DNA matches it firmly.

j_call v_call d_call cdr3_aa
TRBJ2-1 TRBV9 NA ASSVGGPVYNEQF
TRBJ2-7 TRBV6-5 TRBD2 ASRGGSSPTYEQY
TRBJ2-5 TRBV28 NA ASIKPSQETQY
TRBJ1-2 TRBV10-3 NA ASSWTVANYGYT
TRBJ2-2 TRBV28 NA ASGSSTGELF
TRBJ2-3 TRBV27 TRBD2 ASSLSTSGSSGDTQY
TRBJ1-1 TRBV19 NA ASSIRTRNTEAF
TRBJ2-1 TRBV6-1 NA ASSDRGFEQF
TRBJ2-7 TRBV18 NA ASSPNRVENEQY
TRBJ2-1 TRBV7-9 TRBD2 ASSSLAANNEQF